These 9 T cell receptor beta chains were all obtained from the same sample, sequenced in a study of T cells in Graves' hyperthyroidism and ophthalmopathy. What was amplified from RNA transcripts were TCR beta CDR3 regions. First-round RT-PCR targeting the TCR CDR3 was performed with the HTBI primer set. MiXCR, run by TCRdb on the multiplex PCR reads, gives a single entry per CDR3 protein. The repertoire holds about 300,000 distinct CDR3 sequences, roughly 15% seen once, with 7% to 9% in the top ten. The specimen was blood. These receptor sequences come from a woman between 35 and 50 years old with Graves' hyperthyroidism.

V and J are TRBV20-1 and TRBJ2-3; 10 positions match TRBD2. V lost 1 base, J lost 0 bases, and 1 base stayed unmatched. This CDR3 contains 15 residues. The V gene's germline CDR1 is DFQATT and CDR2 SNEGSKA (reference sequence). The CDR3 is CSARGGLASTDTQYF. In DNA, the CDR3 is TGCAGTGCTAGAGGGGGACTAGCGAGCACAGATACGCAGTATTTT.

V gene TRBV2 combines with J gene TRBJ2-7; unclear D gene. The CDR3 is 15 amino acids. Germline values: CDR1 SNHLY, CDR2 FYNNEI. Between the trimmed V and J ends, which lost 2 bases and 1 base, there was a span of 12 bases. The CDR3 DNA reads as TGTGCCAGCAGTGAATCTCTGCCTGAGTCCTACGAGCAGTACTTC. Protein sequence: CASSESLPESYEQYF.

The chain joins TRBV19 to TRBJ1-4; D is unresolved. The length of the CDR3 is 14 residues. Germline lookup yields CDR1 LNHDA and CDR2 SQIVND (reference sequence). Trimming removed 3 bases from V and 0 bases from J, with 5 bases in between. The CDR3 DNA reads as TGTGCCAGTAGTATTAGGACAACTAATGAAAAACTGTTTTTT. Its protein is CASSIRTTNEKLFF.

This clonotype was found a few times. The chain employs TRBV27 and TRBJ2-3; D is ambiguous. V dropped 6 bases and J dropped 4 bases, with 23 bases sitting between them. CDR3 size: 17 residues. CDR1 and CDR2 (germline): MNHEY, SMNVEV (reference sequence). CDR3 bases: TGTGCCAGCAGCCTAACTGGGTTGGATATCCGGGCAGATACGCAGTATTTT. Residues: CASSLTGLDIRADTQYF.

This clonotype was found a few times. A read error may be the cause here, since a much bigger clone is one base away. The J gene is TRBJ2-5, the V gene TRBV12-3 or TRBV12-4; no clear D. Trimming stripped 3 bases from V and 6 bases from J, with 14 bases between. The CDR3 runs to 14 residues. Here the CDR3 reads CASSLFGGEKTQYF. The DNA of the CDR3 is TGTGCCAGCAGTTTGTTTGGTGGGGAAAAGACCCAGTACTTC.

This clonotype was counted ten times or more. This chain joins TRBV6-2 or TRBV6-3 and TRBJ2-5; D is undetermined. The CDR3 is 19 residues long. From germline, CDR1 is MNHEY and CDR2 SVGEGT. Between the trimmed V and J ends, which lost 0 bases and 5 bases, there was a span of 25 bases. The CDR3 DNA is TGTGCCAGCAGTTACTCGAGGTTGCTCCTAAGGGCGGCGAGCGAGACCCAGTACTTC. This translates into CASSYSRLLLRAASETQYF.

This clonotype was seen many times. The chain uses TRBV12-3 or TRBV12-4 and TRBJ1-2, with D hard to call. The CDR3 sequence is 13 residues long. V was clipped by 4 bases and J by 0 bases, with 6 bases between them. This CDR3 is CASSYVTNYGYTF. The CDR3 nucleotides read TGTGCCAGCAGTTACGTTACTAACTATGGCTACACCTTC.

The table lists this clonotype with a few counts. The rearrangement uses TRBV20-1 and TRBJ2-6; unclear D gene. The CDR3 sequence is 14 residues long. The ends were cut back, 6 bases at V and 0 bases at J, with 9 bases in the middle. CDR1 is DFQATT, CDR2 SNEGSKA, per germline (reference sequence). CDR3 loop: CSAPESSGANVLTF. The CDR3 DNA sequence: TGCAGTGCACCGGAGAGCTCTGGGGCCAACGTCCTGACTTTC.

This clonotype has a count of ten or more. The chain recombines TRBV7-2 with TRBJ2-3; D remains ambiguous. Germline V lookup: CDR1 SGHTA, CDR2 FQGNSA. Trimming left V 0 bases short and J 2 bases short, with 6 bases between. CDR3 length: 14 residues. The CDR3 DNA follows: TGTGCCAGCAGCTTAGCGTCCTCCACAGATACGCAGTATTTT. Translated: CASSLASSTDTQYF.